This T cell receptor beta chain derives from a study of blood T cell repertoires in COVID-19. On the study more broadly: PBMCs, B-cell-depleted T cells, or T cells were the source of the cDNA or gDNA that made up the material.

Germline CDR1 is MNHNS and CDR2 is SASEGT. The CDR3 is 13 amino acids. V lost 6 bases, J lost 0 bases, and 9 bases lay in between. As handled by the study authors: Counts of nucleated cells, estimated from reference gene primer amplification, were obtained. Assay used: immunoSEQ multiplex PCR; TCRdb lists only in-frame clones, some missing. V and J calls and clone size are copied from that table; D and trimming were computed from the DNA. The sample contains tens of thousands of clones, 80% of which appear only once. The TCR originated in a woman over 75 with acute or convalescent COVID-19. The sequenced sample consisted of peripheral blood. The chain employs TRBV6-1 and TRBJ2-7; no definite D call. Here the CDR3 DNA reads TGTGCCAGCAGGGGCCAGCCCTCCTACGAGCAGTACTTC. Protein sequence: CASRGQPSYEQYF.